The 8 T cell receptor beta chains given below trace back to one sample, sequenced in a study of blood T cell repertoires in COVID-19. Sequenced by immunoSEQ multiplex PCR; TCRdb stores in-frame clones only, minus some. The table shows about 76,000 clones, with 70% to 90% occurring only once. The sample consisted of peripheral blood. The receptors shown here come from a human donor in a cohort sampled during active COVID-19.

A remark on this clone: Compared with germline, one end of the junction differs, possibly owing to a read error. V is TRBV6-5 and J is TRBJ1-1; TRBD1 matches at 7 bases. The CDR3 is made up of 13 amino acids. Germline loops: CDR1 MNHEY, CDR2 SVGAGI. The CDR3 DNA is TGTGCCACCAGTCTTACAGGGGACACTGAAGCTTTCTTT. The encoded protein is CATSLTGDTEAFF.

The chain uses TRBV7-3 and TRBJ2-1; 8 bases are a match to TRBD2. The CDR3 is made up of 15 amino acids. Germline trimming cut 4 bases from V and 5 bases from J; bases unmatched to any gene: 7. Per germline, CDR1 SGHTA and CDR2 FQGTGA. This chain's CDR3 is CASSYSGSFDNEQFF. The CDR3 DNA reads as TGTGCCAGCAGCTACAGCGGGAGTTTCGACAATGAGCAGTTCTTC. Full variable domain (remainder filled in from reference TRBV7-3 and TRBJ2-1): GAGVSQTPSNKVTEKGKYVELRCDPISGHTALYWYRQSLGQGPEFLIYFQGTGAADDSGLPNDRFFAVRPEGSVSTLKIQRTERGDSAVYLCASSYSGSFDNEQFFGPGTRLTVL.

The V gene is TRBV30, the J gene TRBJ1-2; TRBD1 matches 12 bases. The J segment lost 5 bases and the V segment lost 3 bases, leaving 13 bases of the junction unmatched. The CDR3 sequence is 17 residues long. Germline CDR1 GTSNPN, CDR2 SVGIG (reference sequence). The CDR3: CAWSRDRGPYLVYGYTF. CDR3 in DNA: TGTGCCTGGAGCCGGGACAGGGGGCCGTATTTAGTGTATGGCTACACCTTC.

V usage is TRBV10-3 and J usage is TRBJ1-3; tentatively, D is TRBD1 (6 bases). This CDR3 spans 13 amino acids. Per germline, CDR1 ENHRY and CDR2 SYGVKD. Trimming removed 8 bases at V and 0 bases at J, with 8 bases between. CDR3 DNA: TGTGCCATCGGGGGCGTCTCTGGAAACACCATATATTTT. Encoded protein: CAIGGVSGNTIYF.

The V gene is TRBV19, the J gene TRBJ1-5; no definite D call. V lost 7 bases and J lost 2, with 15 bases in between. This CDR3 spans 15 amino acids. CDR1 is LNHDA and CDR2 is SQIVND in the germline V gene (reference sequence). The chain's CDR3 is CASNPAVFGNQPQHF. DNA for the CDR3: TGTGCCAGTAACCCCGCAGTGTTTGGCAATCAGCCCCAGCATTTT.

The table lists this clone with a few counts. The chain links TRBV28 to TRBJ1-3; D uncertain. Trimming stripped 6 bases from V and 0 bases from J, with 12 bases between. Germline CDR1 MDHEN, CDR2 SYDVKM. This CDR3 comprises 15 residues. The CDR3 region is CASSSGPNSGNTIYF. The DNA for the CDR3 is TGTGCCAGCAGCTCCGGTCCGAACTCTGGAAACACCATATATTTT.

The chain couples TRBV10-2 to TRBJ2-2, with 8 bases aligning to TRBD1. The CDR3 is made up of 14 amino acids. Germline V lookup: CDR1 WSHSY, CDR2 SAAADI. V lost 6 bases to trimming and J lost 4 bases; unmatched junction nucleotides: 4. The CDR3 spells CASSRQGSTGELFF. DNA for the CDR3: TGCGCCAGCAGCCGACAGGGGAGCACCGGGGAGCTGTTTTTT.

The chain joins TRBV5-4 to TRBJ2-2; 12 bases agree with TRBD1. CDR3 length: 16 amino acids. Germline trimming cut 1 base from V and 7 bases from J; bases unmatched to any gene: 5. CDR1 and CDR2 from the germline V gene are SGHNT and YYREEE (reference sequence). The CDR3 DNA reads as TGTGCCAGCAGCTTGAAGGGACAGGGGGCAGGCGGGGAGCTGTTTTTT. This translates into CASSLKGQGAGGELFF.